This passage covers 26 T cell receptor beta chains from one sample sequenced in a study of cytomegalovirus exposure and HLA in healthy donors. Vbeta (60) and Jbeta (13) primers were used in the PCR. Sequencing used immunoSEQ multiplex PCR; TCRdb keeps in-frame clones, though not all of them. The data show about 67,000 clones, with roughly nine tenths seen just once and about 12% held by the top ten. Input material: PBMCs. The receptors derive from a woman in her 30s in good health and CMV-seropositive.

This chain uses TRBV2 with TRBJ2-7, with 13 bases that match TRBD2. Germline CDR1 is SNHLY and CDR2 is FYNNEI. V gave up 8 bases and J gave up 2 bases; unmatched junction bases: 9. This CDR3 contains 16 residues. This chain's CDR3 is CASGGTTSGRAYEQYF. DNA of the CDR3: TGTGCCAGCGGTGGCACCACTAGCGGGAGGGCCTACGAGCAGTACTTC.

This clone has more than one count but fewer than ten. The V and J genes are TRBV5-1 and TRBJ1-4; D unclear. From germline, CDR1 is SGHRS and CDR2 YFSETQ. This CDR3 has 14 residues. V was shortened by 0 bases and J by 4 bases, with 7 bases between the two germline ends. CDR3 sequence reads: CASSLEGVNEKLFF. The CDR3, as DNA: TGCGCCAGCAGCTTGGAGGGAGTTAATGAAAAACTGTTTTTT.

The chain employs TRBV7-6 and TRBJ2-2, with D maybe TRBD1 (6 bases). The CDR3 has 16 residues. CDR1 and CDR2 (germline): SGHVS, FNYEAQ. V lost 1 base to trimming and J lost 3 bases, with 12 bases between them. The CDR3 spells CASSLEGAGDTGELFF. DNA for the CDR3: TGTGCCAGCAGCTTAGAAGGGGCAGGGGACACCGGGGAGCTGTTTTTT.

This sequence joins TRBV9 and TRBJ2-7; possibly TRBD1 for D (6 bases). This CDR3 has 14 amino acids. The V gene's germline CDR1 is SGDLS and CDR2 YYNGEE. The ends were cut back, 0 bases at V and 3 bases at J, with 10 bases in the middle. The DNA of the CDR3 is TGTGCCAGCAGCGTAGGTAAAGGGGGCTACGAGCAGTACTTC. Amino acids: CASSVGKGGYEQYF.

This sequence joins TRBV29-1 and TRBJ1-5; D might be TRBD1 (6 bases). The ends were cut back, 8 bases at V and 2 bases at J, with 16 bases in the middle. This CDR3 contains 14 residues. CDR1 and CDR2 (germline): SQVTM, ANQGSEA. DNA for the CDR3: TGCAGCATTGCGTCAGGGGTTGGCAATCAGCCCCAGCATTTT. Its translation is CSIASGVGNQPQHF. The whole variable domain, remainder taken from reference TRBV29-1 and TRBJ1-5, is SAVISQKPSRDICQRGTSLTIQCQVDSQVTMMFWYRQQPGQSLTLIATANQGSEATYESGFVIDKFPISRPNLTFSTLTVSNMSPEDSSIYLCSIASGVGNQPQHFGDGTRLSIL.

CDR3 protein: CASSLTLLTMELFF. DNA of the CDR3: TGTGCCAGCAGTTTAACCCTTCTGACTATGGAGCTGTTTTTT. The chain is built from TRBV28 and TRBJ2-2; D possibly corresponds to TRBD2 (5 bases). Germline CDR1 reads MDHEN; CDR2 reads SYDVKM. Trimming removed 2 bases at V and 10 bases at J, with 14 bases between. The CDR3 is made up of 14 amino acids.

V usage is TRBV19 and J usage is TRBJ2-1; 12 positions match TRBD2. The V segment lost 4 bases and the J segment 9 bases; nucleotides outside the gene matches: 13. The CDR3 is 17 residues long. Germline lookup yields CDR1 LNHDA and CDR2 SQIVND (reference sequence). This chain's CDR3 is CASSTLGTSGSTGEQFF. Here the CDR3 DNA reads TGTGCCAGTAGTACCCTAGGGACTAGCGGGTCTACGGGTGAGCAGTTCTTC.

The genes are TRBV19 and TRBJ1-3, with 8 nucleotides matching TRBD1. V was clipped by 5 bases and J by 0 bases; unmatched bases: 9. Germline-derived CDR1 and CDR2 are LNHDA and SQIVND (reference sequence). The CDR3 totals 17 residues. CDR3 nucleotide sequence: TGTGCCAGTAGTTCCCGGACAGGGCCTAACTCTGGAAACACCATATATTTT. Translated, it gives CASSSRTGPNSGNTIYF.

This rearrangement joins TRBV14 to TRBJ2-7; tentatively, D is TRBD1 (6 bases). The germline gives CDR1 SGHDN, CDR2 FVKESK. The CDR3 is 13 residues long. V was shortened by 5 bases and J by 6 bases, with 14 bases between the two germline ends. The CDR3 sequence is CASSYDRFIEQYF. The CDR3 DNA sequence: TGTGCCAGCAGCTACGACAGGTTTATCGAGCAGTACTTC.

The chain combines TRBV12-2 with TRBJ1-1; TRBD1, the table's D call, lacks a check against the DNA. TRBV12-2 is described as a pseudogene. The CDR3 contains 13 residues. In nucleotides, the CDR3 is TGTGCAAGTCGCTTAGTTGGCCACACTGAAGCTTTCTTT. Translation gives CASRLVGHTEAFF.

The chain uses TRBV4-1 and TRBJ1-1; no definite D call. CDR1 and CDR2 (germline): MGHRA, YSYEKL. Trimming shortened V by 7 bases and J by 3 bases, and 12 bases separated the two germline ends. The CDR3 is 13 amino acids. The CDR3 sequence is CASNKNRDTEAFF. The CDR3 DNA sequence: TGCGCCAGCAATAAGAACCGGGACACTGAAGCTTTCTTT.

CDR3: CASSQGLAGDTDTQYF. CDR3 nucleotides: TGCGCCAGCAGCCAGGGACTAGCGGGAGACACAGATACGCAGTATTTT. The chain links TRBV5-1 to TRBJ2-3, with 14 bases fitting TRBD2. Trimming at V came to 4 bases and at J to 2 bases, leaving 3 bases not matched to a gene. CDR3 length: 16 residues. Per germline, CDR1 SGHRS and CDR2 YFSETQ.

The V gene is TRBV30, the J gene TRBJ2-5, with D maybe TRBD2 (5 bases). Germline CDR1 and CDR2: GTSNPN and SVGIG (reference sequence). V lost 0 bases, J lost 11 bases, and 16 bases lay in between. The CDR3 extends over 13 amino acids. For the CDR3, the DNA is TGTGCCTGGAGTGTTTGGCTAGCCCGTGAGCAGTACTTC. This sequence encodes CAWSVWLAREQYF.

CDR3 amino acids: CASSLGQGSTDTQYF. DNA of the CDR3: TGTGCCAGCAGCTTAGGACAGGGTAGCACAGATACGCAGTATTTT. The chain carries TRBV5-4 and TRBJ2-3, with TRBD1 identical over 8 bases. This CDR3 is built from 15 residues. V was pared by 2 bases and J by 0 bases, with 2 bases of the junction left unmatched. Germline V gives CDR1 SGHNT, CDR2 YYREEE (reference sequence). Full variable domain (remainder filled in from reference TRBV5-4 and TRBJ2-3): ETGVTQSPTHLIKTRGQQVTLRCSSQSGHNTVSWYQQALGQGPQFIFQYYREEENGRGNFPPRFSGLQFPNYSSELNVNALELDDSALYLCASSLGQGSTDTQYFGPGTRLTVL.

Only a few counts were recorded for this clone. This chain connects TRBV19 to TRBJ2-4; D gene unclear. Germline V gene lookup returns CDR1 LNHDA and CDR2 SQIVND (reference sequence). Deletions cut 4 bases from V and 6 bases from J, with 10 bases between. CDR3 size: 13 residues. The DNA for the CDR3 is TGTGCCAGTAGTACCGGAGAGGTAAACATTCAGTACTTC. It codes for CASSTGEVNIQYF.

This rearrangement joins TRBV5-6 to TRBJ2-7; D call uncertain. This CDR3 has 16 amino acids. CDR1 and CDR2 from the germline V gene are SGHDT and YYEEEE. Between the trimmed V and J ends, which lost 2 bases and 3 bases, there was a span of 18 bases. This chain's CDR3 is CASSLRGPIPLYEQYF. The CDR3, as DNA: TGTGCCAGCAGCTTAAGAGGTCCTATACCTCTCTACGAGCAGTACTTC.

The chain has TRBV6-5 and TRBJ2-3, with TRBD2 matching 9 bases. The CDR3 covers 15 residues. Trimming removed 6 bases from V and 0 bases from J; junction bases left unmatched: 4. The germline CDR1 and CDR2 sequences are MNHEY and SVGAGI. This chain's CDR3 is CASSRSGRSTDTQYF. CDR3 DNA: TGTGCCAGCAGCCGCAGCGGGAGGAGCACAGATACGCAGTATTTT.

This clone was detected only once. This sample includes further DNA sequences coding for the same CDR3. The rearrangement joins TRBV7-2 to TRBJ2-5; D might be TRBD2 (7 bases). Trimming left V 0 bases short and J 5 bases short, with 16 bases between. From germline, CDR1 is SGHTA and CDR2 FQGNSA. The CDR3 contains 16 residues. CDR3 in amino acids: CASSLALGGGGETQYF. The CDR3 DNA reads as TGTGCCAGCAGCTTAGCGTTAGGCGGGGGCGGGGAGACCCAGTACTTC.

This clone was observed once. The chain combines TRBV6-5 with TRBJ1-5; maybe TRBD1 (5 bases). The V end lost 7 bases, the J end lost 0 bases, and 13 bases lay between the germline ends. Germline V gene data show CDR1 as MNHEY and CDR2 as SVGAGI. This CDR3 comprises 15 residues. As DNA, the CDR3 is TGTGCCAGCAAAAGACAGAGCCATAGCAATCAGCCCCAGCATTTT. Protein product: CASKRQSHSNQPQHF.

This chain uses TRBV19 with TRBJ2-7; D remains unclear. CDR1 is LNHDA, CDR2 SQIVND, per germline (reference sequence). The CDR3 has 14 residues. Trimming stripped 5 bases from V and 1 base from J, with 12 bases between. The CDR3 loop is CASSVSSASYEQYF. The CDR3 coding sequence is TGTGCCAGTAGTGTTTCCAGCGCGTCCTACGAGCAGTACTTC.

Notes on this clone: One junction end disagrees with the germline gene, perhaps due to a read error. V and J are TRBV2 and TRBJ2-7; 10 positions match TRBD1. CDR1 SNHLY and CDR2 FYNNEI come from the germline V gene. The length of the CDR3 is 14 residues. CDR3 sequence: CAGSEGTGAYEQYF. In nucleotides, the CDR3 is TGTGCCGGCAGTGAAGGGACAGGGGCCTACGAGCAGTACTTC.

The chain employs TRBV5-1 and TRBJ2-7; no reliable D call. Looked up from germline, CDR1 is SGHRS and CDR2 is YFSETQ. Trimming took 0 bases from V and 3 from J, leaving 10 bases between them. The CDR3 runs 14 residues. CDR3 nucleotides: TGCGCCAGCAGCTTGGAGGCGGCTGGCTACGAGCAGTACTTC. It translates to CASSLEAAGYEQYF.

The chain is built from TRBV10-3 and TRBJ2-7; tentative D call: TRBD2 (6 bases). Per germline, CDR1 ENHRY and CDR2 SYGVKD. The CDR3 loop spans 10 amino acids. DNA of the CDR3: TGTGGCGGGGAACACTACGAGCAGTACTTC. As protein: CGGEHYEQYF.

This clone was observed a handful of times. The chain joins TRBV7-2 to TRBJ2-7; 15 bases map to TRBD2. The length of the CDR3 is 17 residues. The ends lost 5 bases at V and 0 bases at J; junction bases unmatched: 5. The germline CDR1 and CDR2 sequences are SGHTA and FQGNSA. The CDR3 loop is CASSPGLAGGDSYEQYF. The CDR3 DNA sequence: TGTGCCAGCAGCCCAGGACTAGCGGGAGGGGACTCCTACGAGCAGTACTTC.

The chain joins TRBV14 to TRBJ2-2, with a weak D call TRBD1 (5 bases). Trimming took off 1 base at V and 5 bases at J, with 8 bases between the two ends. Germline CDR1 and CDR2: SGHDN and FVKESK. The CDR3 contains 14 residues. DNA for the CDR3: TGTGCCAGCAGCCAAGTGGGGCGGACCGGGGAGCTGTTTTTT. It yields the protein CASSQVGRTGELFF.

The chain is built from TRBV5-1 and TRBJ2-7; 10 nucleotides agree with TRBD2. Trimming cost V 4 bases and J 6 bases; bases outside gene matches: 13. This CDR3 contains 16 residues. Germline V gene lookup returns CDR1 SGHRS and CDR2 YFSETQ. CDR3 coding DNA: TGCGCCAGCAGCCCAAAACTAGCGGGAAAAGCGGGCGAGCAGTACTTC. Its protein is CASSPKLAGKAGEQYF. The whole variable domain, remainder taken from reference TRBV5-1 and TRBJ2-7, is KAGVTQTPRYLIKTRGQQVTLSCSPISGHRSVSWYQQTPGQGLQFLFEYFSETQRNKGNFPGRFSGRQFSNSRSEMNVSTLELGDSALYLCASSPKLAGKAGEQYFGPGTRLTVT.